This TCR beta chain was retrieved from a study of vaccination effects on CD4 cells after COVID-19. Peptide-pool stimulation followed by sequencing identified expanded antigen-specific CD4+ clonotypes in the ViraFEST assay. Isolation of CD4+ T cells took place after 10 days of culture. Of the BNT162b2 and mRNA-1273 vaccines, participants received two doses of one or the other. The researchers cultured some 1.9 million PBMC per well with 9.5 to 10 IU/ml IL-2 and approximately 9.9 ug/ml peptides. Each culture had half its medium swapped for IL-2 medium on days 3 and 7. Germline V gene lookup returns CDR1 LGHDT and CDR2 YNNKEL (reference sequence). V shed 0 bases and J 4 bases; nucleotides not matched to a gene: 10. The CDR3 runs to 17 residues. Method: immunoSEQ multiplex PCR; TCRdb's copy keeps in-frame clones and lacks some. The sample holds 75,000 or so clones; roughly 73% are singletons and the top ten take 0.85% to 1.2%.

This clone has more than one count but fewer than ten. Antigen specificity is unknown. The sequencing here drew on CD4+ T cells from PBMCs cultured with HCoV-OC43 spike peptides, taken after COVID-19 vaccination. Described subset: HCoV-OC43 spike overlapping peptide pool stimulation. The gene calls are TRBV3-1 (or the pseudogene TRBV3-2) and TRBJ2-5, with 8 nucleotides matching TRBD1. The receptor was isolated from a human donor who received a COVID-19 vaccine. The CDR3 loop is CASSQDLRTGWRETQYF. The CDR3 nucleotides are TGTGCCAGCAGCCAAGATCTAAGGACAGGGTGGCGAGAGACCCAGTACTTC.